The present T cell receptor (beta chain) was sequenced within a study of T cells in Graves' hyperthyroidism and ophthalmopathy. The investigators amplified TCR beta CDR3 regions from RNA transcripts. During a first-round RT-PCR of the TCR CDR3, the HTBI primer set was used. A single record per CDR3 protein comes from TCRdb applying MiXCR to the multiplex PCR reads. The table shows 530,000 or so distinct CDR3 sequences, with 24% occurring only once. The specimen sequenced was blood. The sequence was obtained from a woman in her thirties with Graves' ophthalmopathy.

CDR3 sequence: CASSYFNRQYF. The CDR3 DNA sequence: TGTGCCAGCAGTTACTTTAATCGGCAGTACTTC. This chain uses TRBV6-5 with TRBJ2-7; D gene unclear. V lost 1 base to trimming and J lost 9 bases, with 7 bases between them. This CDR3 has 11 amino acids. Germline V CDR1 and CDR2: MNHEY, SVGAGI.